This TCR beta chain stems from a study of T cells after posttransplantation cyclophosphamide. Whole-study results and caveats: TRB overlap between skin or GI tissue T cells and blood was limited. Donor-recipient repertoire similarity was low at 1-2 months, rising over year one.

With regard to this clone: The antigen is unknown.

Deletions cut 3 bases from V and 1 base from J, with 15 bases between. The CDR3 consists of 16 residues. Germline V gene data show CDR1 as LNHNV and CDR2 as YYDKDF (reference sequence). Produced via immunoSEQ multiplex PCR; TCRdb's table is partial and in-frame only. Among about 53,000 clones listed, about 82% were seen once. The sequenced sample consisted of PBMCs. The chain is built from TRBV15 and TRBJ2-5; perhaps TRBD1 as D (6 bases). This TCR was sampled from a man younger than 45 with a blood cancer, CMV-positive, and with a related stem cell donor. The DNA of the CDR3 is TGTGCCACCAGCAGGGGGCCAGGACAGACCCAAGAGACCCAGTACTTC. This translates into CATSRGPGQTQETQYF. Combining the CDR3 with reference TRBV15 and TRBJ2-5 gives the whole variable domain DAMVIQNPRYQVTQFGKPVTLSCSQTLNHNVMYWYQQKSSQAPKLLFHYYDKDFNNEADTPDNFQSRRPNTSFCFLDIRSPGLGDTAMYLCATSRGPGQTQETQYFGPGTRLLVL.